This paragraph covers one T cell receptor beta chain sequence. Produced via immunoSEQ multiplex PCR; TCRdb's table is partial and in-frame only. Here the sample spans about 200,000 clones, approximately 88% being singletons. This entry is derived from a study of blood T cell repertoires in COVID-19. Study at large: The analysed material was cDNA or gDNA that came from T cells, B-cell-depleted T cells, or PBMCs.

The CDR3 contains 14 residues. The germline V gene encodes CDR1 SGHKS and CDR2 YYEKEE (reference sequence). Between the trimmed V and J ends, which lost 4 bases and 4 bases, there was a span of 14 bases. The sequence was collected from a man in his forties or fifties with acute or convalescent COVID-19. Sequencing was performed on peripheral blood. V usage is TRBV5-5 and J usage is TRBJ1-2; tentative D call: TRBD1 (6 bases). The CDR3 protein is CASSPGDEIYGYTF. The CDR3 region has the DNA TGTGCCAGCAGCCCAGGGGACGAAATCTATGGCTACACCTTC.